Listed below are T cell receptor beta chains from one sample, sequenced in a study of blood T cell repertoires in COVID-19. Measured with immunoSEQ multiplex PCR; TCRdb has only the in-frame clones, and not every one. This table holds fewer than 150,000 clones, around 83% found once. Sample: PBMCs or T cells enriched from blood (not recorded which). These receptors originate from a man between 25 and 39 years old who had recovered from COVID-19. Each CDR3 is given with its conserved first and last residue. A D gene is named only where the DNA matches it firmly. Expanded clones get a size class; other rows say once, few or many, or leave the size out.

clone_size: few
cdr3_length: 14
j_call: TRBJ2-2
v_call: TRBV7-3
d_call: -
cdr3_aa: CASSPGDNTGELFF

clone_size: -
cdr3_length: 16
j_call: TRBJ1-3
v_call: TRBV28
d_call: -
cdr3_aa: CASSIPSGSTGNTIYF

clone_size: -
cdr3_length: 14
j_call: TRBJ2-1
v_call: TRBV5-4
d_call: -
cdr3_aa: CASSSGASVNEQFF

clone_size: -
cdr3_length: 16
j_call: TRBJ1-6
v_call: TRBV2
d_call: -
cdr3_aa: CASSEYREVGPGGGHF

clone_size: -
cdr3_length: 13
j_call: TRBJ1-1
v_call: TRBV24-1
d_call: -
cdr3_aa: CATRGTLDTEAFF

clone_size: -
cdr3_length: 14
j_call: TRBJ1-2
v_call: TRBV19
d_call: -
cdr3_aa: CASSMGQGGVGYTF

clone_size: -
cdr3_length: 17
j_call: TRBJ2-7
v_call: TRBV7-9
d_call: TRBD1
cdr3_aa: CASSLMGQGVSAYEQYF

clone_size: -
cdr3_length: 14
j_call: TRBJ1-6
v_call: TRBV5-6
d_call: TRBD1
cdr3_aa: CASSQDRVNSPLHF

clone_size: -
cdr3_length: 13
j_call: TRBJ2-2
v_call: TRBV6-5
d_call: -
cdr3_aa: CASGQGETGELFF

clone_size: -
cdr3_length: 15
j_call: TRBJ1-6
v_call: TRBV11-2
d_call: -
cdr3_aa: CASSLVGQVGVDLHF